The entry below describes one T cell receptor beta chain. The data stem from a study of patients and donors after allogeneic stem cell transplantation. TCRdb reprocessed the RT-PCR reads with MiXCR, giving one entry per CDR3 protein. The sample consists of 800,000 to 1,000,000 distinct CDR3 sequences, about a sixth of them appearing once. V was clipped by 0 bases and J by 3 bases, with 17 bases between them. The CDR3 consists of 16 residues. Germline V gene lookup returns CDR1 DFQATT and CDR2 SNEGSKA (reference sequence). The chain joins TRBV20-1 to TRBJ1-1; D is perhaps TRBD1 (5 bases). The source material was blood, either unsorted or a sorted T cell fraction (not recorded which). This TCR was sampled from a human donor who was either an allogeneic HSCT recipient or a stem cell or donor lymphocyte infusion donor (not recorded which). It is not recorded whose cells these are; they may come from a transplant donor. The CDR3 is CSARDRGMVEDTEAFF. The CDR3 DNA reads TGCAGTGCTAGAGATCGGGGGATGGTGGAAGACACTGAAGCTTTCTTT.